Listed below are T cell receptor beta chains from one sample, sequenced in a study of blood T cell repertoires in COVID-19. The protocol was immunoSEQ multiplex PCR, while the TCRdb copy is restricted to in-frame clones and leaves out a portion. Here the sample spans around 110,000 clones, approximately 82% being singletons. Specimen: peripheral blood. These receptors were collected from a young man with acute or convalescent COVID-19. Each CDR3 is given with its conserved first and last residue. The D gene is left open where the match is weak. Size is omitted from some rows. Given values are once, few, many or a class for expanded clones.

clone_size	v_call	j_call	d_call	cdr3_aa	cdr3_nt
-	TRBV14	TRBJ2-4	-	CASSQVHEGASLAKNIQYF	TGTGCCAGCAGCCAAGTTCATGAAGGGGCAAGTCTAGCCAAAAACATTCAGTACTTC
-	TRBV28	TRBJ1-5	-	CASRILSQPQHF	TGTGCCAGCAGGATCCTTAGTCAGCCCCAGCATTTT
-	TRBV9	TRBJ1-3	-	CASSVGPSSGNTIYF	TGTGCCAGCAGCGTAGGGCCATCCTCTGGAAACACCATATATTTT
few	TRBV6-2/TRBV6-3	TRBJ2-7	-	CASSHSPFLTDEQYF	TGTGCCAGCAGTCATAGCCCTTTCCTGACGGACGAGCAGTACTTC
once	TRBV7-3	TRBJ2-3	TRBD2	CASSLKASGPTDTQYF	TGTGCCAGCAGCTTAAAGGCTAGCGGGCCAACAGATACGCAGTATTTT
-	TRBV12-3/TRBV12-4	TRBJ2-7	TRBD1	CATRGQGDEQYF	TGTGCCACCCGGGGACAGGGGGACGAGCAGTACTTC
once	TRBV29-1	TRBJ1-2	-	CSVDGGHYNYGYTF	TGCAGCGTTGACGGGGGGCACTATAACTATGGCTACACCTTC
-	TRBV6-1	TRBJ1-2	-	CASSEQGGYGYTF	TGTGCCAGCAGTGAGCAGGGAGGCTATGGCTACACCTTC
-	TRBV2	TRBJ2-5	TRBD2	CASSEGTSLGETQYF	TGTGCCAGCAGTGAAGGGACTAGCTTAGGAGAGACCCAGTACTTC
-	TRBV2	TRBJ1-3	-	CASSETVASGNTIYF	TGTGCCAGCAGTGAAACAGTAGCGTCCGGAAACACCATATATTTT
-	TRBV6-5	TRBJ2-1	-	CASTQVRETYNEQFF	TGTGCCAGCACCCAAGTCAGGGAAACCTACAATGAGCAGTTCTTC
-	TRBV27	TRBJ1-4	TRBD1	CASSLTRLQGVVGEKLFF	TGTGCCAGCAGTCTCACCCGGTTACAGGGGGTCGTAGGCGAAAAACTGTTTTTT
few	TRBV7-2	TRBJ1-1	TRBD1	CASSLDADRAEAFF	TGTGCCAGCAGCTTAGATGCTGACAGGGCTGAAGCTTTCTTT
few	TRBV5-1	TRBJ2-7	TRBD1	CASSFGTGGHYEQYF	TGCGCCAGCAGCTTCGGGACAGGGGGTCATTACGAGCAGTACTTC
-	TRBV29-1	TRBJ1-2	TRBD1	CSVVFSGQGSGYTF	TGCAGCGTTGTATTTTCGGGACAGGGAAGCGGCTACACCTTC
-	TRBV3-1/TRBV3-2	TRBJ2-1	-	CASSHPIDLGNEQFF	TGTGCCAGCAGCCACCCCATCGACTTGGGCAATGAGCAGTTCTTC
once	TRBV9	TRBJ1-2	TRBD1	CASSPRPGQAYGYTF	TGTGCCAGCAGCCCACGCCCGGGACAGGCCTATGGCTACACCTTC
-	TRBV18	TRBJ1-6	TRBD1	CASSPGTGASNSPLHF	TGTGCCAGCTCACCGGGGACAGGAGCCTCGAATTCACCCCTCCACTTT
once	TRBV12-3/TRBV12-4	TRBJ1-5	-	CASRKRGPQHF	TGTGCCAGCAGGAAAAGGGGGCCCCAGCATTTT
-	TRBV6-5	TRBJ1-1	-	CASLGQGAEAFF	TGTGCCAGCCTGGGGCAGGGCGCTGAAGCTTTCTTT
once	TRBV11-2	TRBJ2-7	TRBD2	CASKVPGGGHEQYF	TGTGCCAGCAAAGTTCCGGGGGGGGGCCACGAGCAGTACTTC
-	TRBV7-2	TRBJ2-1	-	CASSLGPPRESYNEQFF	TGTGCCAGCAGCTTAGGGCCCCCAAGGGAGTCCTACAATGAGCAGTTCTTC
-	TRBV19	TRBJ1-2	-	CASSMKGGASFNYGYTF	TGTGCCAGTAGTATGAAGGGAGGGGCCAGCTTTAACTATGGCTACACCTTC